This T cell receptor (beta chain) comes out of a study of cytomegalovirus exposure and HLA in healthy donors. General observations from the study: A classifier reportedly called cytomegalovirus status with high sensitivity and specificity. Association with HLA alleles at 0.05 false discovery rate was found for 15,000 to 20,000 TCR beta sequences in a later analysis.

PCR involved 60 Vbeta and 13 Jbeta primers. Assay: immunoSEQ multiplex PCR; the TCRdb copy retains only in-frame clones and omits some. Here the sample spans roughly 170,000 clones, about 85% being singletons. CDR1 is LGHNA and CDR2 is YSLEER in the germline V gene. There are 16 residues in the CDR3. The V gene lost 0 bases and the J gene lost 5 bases, with 14 bases spanning the gap. On this clone: Its antigen remains unknown.

The rearrangement joins TRBV4-3 to TRBJ1-5; D remains unclear. The TCR sequence derives from a woman between 45 and 65 years old in good health and CMV-seropositive. The sequenced sample consisted of PBMCs. CDR3 in DNA: TGCGCCAGCAGCCAAGAGGCGGCGGCGCGAGATCAGCCCCAGCATTTT. Translation gives CASSQEAAARDQPQHF.